The 2 T cell receptor beta chains below were found in one sample sequenced in a study of blood T cell repertoires in COVID-19. Sequenced by immunoSEQ multiplex PCR; TCRdb stores in-frame clones only, minus some. This sample has a few hundred thousand clones; around 84% occur once, and the top ten carry 15% to 20%. Sequencing was done on a sample of peripheral blood. These receptors originate from a woman older than 75 with active or convalescent COVID-19.

The J gene is TRBJ1-1, the V gene TRBV29-1; 10 bases fit TRBD1. The CDR3 extends over 13 amino acids. Trimming took 6 bases from V and 5 from J; bases not matched to a gene: 6. Germline CDR1 is SQVTM and CDR2 is ANQGSEA. The CDR3 loop is CSVGWTGGTEAFF. CDR3 nucleotide sequence: TGCAGCGTCGGATGGACAGGGGGGACTGAAGCTTTCTTT.

The chain employs TRBV29-1 and TRBJ2-7; 12 bases fit TRBD2. The V gene end was trimmed by 1 base and the J gene end by 4 bases; junction bases not matched to a gene: 5. The CDR3 consists of 15 residues. Per the germline V gene, CDR1 is SQVTM and CDR2 is ANQGSEA. In DNA form, the CDR3 reads TGCAGCGTTGAAGGGGTCACTAGCGGGGGGTACGAGCAGTACTTC. Translating it yields CSVEGVTSGGYEQYF.